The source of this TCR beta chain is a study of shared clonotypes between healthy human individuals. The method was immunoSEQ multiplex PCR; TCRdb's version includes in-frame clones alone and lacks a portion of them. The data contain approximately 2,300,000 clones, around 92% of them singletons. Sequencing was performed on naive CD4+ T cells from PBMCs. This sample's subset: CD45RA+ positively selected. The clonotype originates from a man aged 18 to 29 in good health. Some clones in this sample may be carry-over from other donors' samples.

The CDR3 sequence: CASSFNVWQAPLDGYTF. The CDR3 DNA is TGTGCCAGCAGTTTCAATGTGTGGCAGGCACCCCTGGATGGCTACACCTTC. This chain joins TRBV28 and TRBJ1-2; D is uncertain. Between the trimmed V and J ends, which lost 3 bases and 6 bases, there was a span of 23 bases. The CDR3 runs to 17 residues. CDR1 and CDR2 (germline): MDHEN, SYDVKM.